Sequencing of this TCR beta chain was carried out in a study of radiation and T cells in renal cell carcinoma. Sequencing was performed with immunoSEQ multiplex PCR; in TCRdb, only in-frame clones are kept and a portion is missing. The sample includes some 44,000 clones, around four fifths of them seen just once. The time point was: blood 4 weeks post-SBRT, at nephrectomy. Treatment given: 15 Gy SBRT to primary tumor, nephrectomy 4 weeks later. After SBRT, blood was collected at 2 and 4 weeks, plus baseline. This sequence originates from a woman in her 70s with renal cell carcinoma. The sample was blood, taken from a patient whose treatment included radiotherapy and nephrectomy.

CDR3 nucleotides: TGTGCCAGCAGCTTGGTGACAGAAGCTAACTATGGCTACACCTTC. Translation: CASSLVTEANYGYTF. The chain recombines TRBV5-8 with TRBJ1-2, with a possible D match to TRBD1 (5 bases). Germline CDR1 and CDR2: SGHTS and YDEGEE. This CDR3 contains 15 residues. The V and J ends lost 0 bases and 0 bases respectively, with 9 bases between them. The full variable domain, with the rest looked up from reference TRBV5-8 and TRBJ1-2, is EAGVTQSPTHLIKTRGQQATLRCSPISGHTSVYWYQQALGLGLQFLLWYDEGEERNRGNFPPRFSGRQFPNYSSELNVNALELEDSALYLCASSLVTEANYGYTFGSGTRLTVV.